The 19 T cell receptor beta chains listed next were all sequenced from one sample in a study of identical twins. TCRdb recomputed calls from the 5' RACE reads with MiXCR, one row per CDR3 protein. This table has 650,000 to 800,000 distinct CDR3 sequences, 8.6% appearing once. The same data also contributed to another study, on yellow fever vaccine responses in identical twins.

The specimen was PBMCs. These receptors originate from a woman aged 18-29 years in good health.

Many counts were recorded for this clonotype. The chain has TRBV5-1 and TRBJ2-7; D remains unclear. The germline CDR1 and CDR2 sequences are SGHRS and YFSETQ. The V and J ends lost 4 bases and 5 bases respectively, with 7 bases between them. The CDR3 covers 11 residues. The CDR3 region is CASSGRHEQYF. The CDR3 DNA reads as TGCGCCAGCAGCGGCCGGCACGAGCAGTACTTC. Full variable domain (rest looked up from reference TRBV5-1 and TRBJ2-7): KAGVTQTPRYLIKTRGQQVTLSCSPISGHRSVSWYQQTPGQGLQFLFEYFSETQRNKGNFPGRFSGRQFSNSRSEMNVSTLELGDSALYLCASSGRHEQYFGPGTRLTVT.

The rearrangement uses TRBV27 and TRBJ2-3; D possibly corresponds to TRBD1 (6 bases). Germline V lookup: CDR1 MNHEY, CDR2 SMNVEV (reference sequence). This CDR3 region has 18 residues. The V and J ends lost 3 bases and 0 bases respectively, with 19 bases between them. As DNA, the CDR3 is TGTGCCAGCAGTTTCCAGGGGACCCTAGGATGGAGCACAGATACGCAGTATTTT. It specifies CASSFQGTLGWSTDTQYF.

This clonotype occurred many times. V usage is TRBV12-3 or TRBV12-4 and J usage is TRBJ1-5, with D tentatively TRBD1 (6 bases). V was pared by 6 bases and J by 7 bases, with 19 bases between. CDR3 length: 15 residues. In DNA form, the CDR3 reads TGTGCCAGCAGAGGCTCTACAGGGAAGAGGCAGCCCCAGCATTTT. Translation gives CASRGSTGKRQPQHF.

The table lists this clonotype with many counts. The chain combines TRBV4-2 with TRBJ2-7, with 7 nucleotides matching TRBD1. CDR3 size: 15 residues. Germline loops: CDR1 LGHNA, CDR2 YNFKEQ. V lost 0 bases and J lost 2; bases outside the gene matches: 4. CDR3 residues: CASSQESQGAYEQYF. The CDR3 DNA follows: TGTGCCAGCAGCCAAGAATCCCAGGGGGCCTACGAGCAGTACTTC.

This rearrangement joins TRBV10-3 to TRBJ2-3; 11 bases agree with TRBD2. Germline CDR1 and CDR2: ENHRY and SYGVKD. The CDR3 covers 16 residues. With V trimmed by 0 bases and J by 7 bases, 6 bases remained unmatched. As DNA, the CDR3 is TGTGCCATCAGTGAGTCAGGGACTAGCGGTTCCTATACGCAGTATTTT. This gives the protein CAISESGTSGSYTQYF.

The CDR3 sequence: CASSDIRRFENTGELFF. The CDR3 nucleotides read TGTGCCAGCAGTGACATTAGGAGGTTCGAGAACACCGGGGAGCTGTTTTTT. The chain has TRBV2 and TRBJ2-2; tentative D call: TRBD2 (5 bases). In germline, CDR1 is SNHLY, CDR2 FYNNEI. The CDR3 contains 17 residues. Trimming took 3 bases from V and 1 from J, leaving 15 bases between them.

This clonotype was detected a few times. This chain links TRBV10-3 with TRBJ2-1, with 13 bases aligning to TRBD2. CDR1 is ENHRY and CDR2 is SYGVKD in the germline V gene. V shed 6 bases and J 8 bases; nucleotides not matched to a gene: 13. There are 17 residues in the CDR3. In DNA, the CDR3 is TGTGCCATCAGCGCTTCTACTAGCGGGGGGGCCGCCTATGAGCAGTTCTTC. Translated: CAISASTSGGAAYEQFF.

This clonotype was recorded a few times. At one end the junction does not follow the germline gene, possibly because of a read error. V is TRBV7-2 and J is TRBJ2-4; perhaps TRBD1 as D (6 bases). The CDR3 runs to 15 residues. The germline gives CDR1 SGHTA, CDR2 FQGNSA. CDR3 sequence: CASSLGGGATNIQYF. CDR3 coding DNA: TGTGCCAGCAGCTTGGGTGGGGGCGCCACAAACATTCAGTACTTC.

The chain is built from TRBV5-1 and TRBJ2-3; D is ambiguous. This CDR3 region has 12 residues. Trimming took 3 bases from V and 6 from J, leaving 8 bases between them. CDR1 is SGHRS and CDR2 is YFSETQ in the germline V gene. CDR3 in amino acids: CASSYAVDTQYF. Written as DNA, the CDR3 is TGCGCCAGCAGCTATGCGGTGGATACGCAGTATTTT.

The gene calls are TRBV27 and TRBJ2-7; D uncertain. Per germline, CDR1 MNHEY and CDR2 SMNVEV (reference sequence). The CDR3 loop spans 14 amino acids. V was shortened by 2 bases and J by 0 bases, with 8 bases between the two germline ends. CDR3 region: CASSLKSFSYEQYF. DNA of the CDR3: TGTGCCAGCAGTTTAAAGTCCTTCTCCTACGAGCAGTACTTC.

The table lists this clonotype with many counts. The V and J genes are TRBV20-1 and TRBJ2-5; 10 nucleotides agree with TRBD2. V trimming: 6 bases; J trimming: 3 bases; junction bases outside the gene matches: 13. The germline V gene has CDR1 DFQATT and CDR2 SNEGSKA (reference sequence). This CDR3 has 16 amino acids. CDR3 nucleotides: TGCAGTGCAACGACACCACCTGGACTAGCGGAAGAGACCCAGTACTTC. Amino acids: CSATTPPGLAEETQYF.

There are many counts of this clonotype. The gene calls are TRBV15 and TRBJ2-1; D perhaps matches TRBD2 (5 bases). V lost 0 bases to trimming and J lost 5 bases, with 17 bases between them. The germline V gene encodes CDR1 LNHNV and CDR2 YYDKDF (reference sequence). This CDR3 contains 17 residues. CDR3 nucleotide sequence: TGTGCCACCAGCAGAGATCGGCCTAGCCAAACACACAATGAGCAGTTCTTC. It yields the protein CATSRDRPSQTHNEQFF.

This clonotype was seen repeatedly, ten times or more. CDR3 in amino acids: CASSFDFYEQYF. The CDR3 DNA reads TGTGCCAGCAGTTTTGACTTCTACGAGCAGTACTTC. V is TRBV12-3 or TRBV12-4 and J is TRBJ2-7; no definite D call. The ends were cut back, 3 bases at V and 3 bases at J, with 6 bases in the middle. The CDR3 runs 12 residues.

This clonotype was counted many times. This chain uses TRBV3-1 with TRBJ2-1, with no clear D. This CDR3 spans 14 amino acids. Per germline, CDR1 LGHDT and CDR2 YNNKEL (reference sequence). Trimming took 3 bases from V and 4 from J, leaving 10 bases between them. CDR3 DNA: TGTGCCAGCAGCCATGCCGGCAGTTACAATGAGCAGTTCTTC. Protein: CASSHAGSYNEQFF.

This clonotype has ten or more counts. The gene calls are TRBV7-9 and TRBJ1-1; TRBD1 is a possible D gene (5 bases). CDR1 SEHNR and CDR2 FQNEAQ come from the germline V gene (reference sequence). V dropped 2 bases and J dropped 2 bases, with 9 bases sitting between them. This CDR3 region has 14 residues. CDR3 in amino acids: CASSLSWGNTEAFF. The CDR3 DNA reads as TGTGCCAGCAGCTTATCGTGGGGCAACACTGAAGCTTTCTTT.

The V and J genes are TRBV5-5 and TRBJ1-5; 10 nucleotides agree with TRBD1. The junction had 13 bases not matched to a gene; V was cut back by 4 bases and J by 6 bases. This CDR3 is 17 amino acids long. The germline V gene encodes CDR1 SGHKS and CDR2 YYEKEE (reference sequence). CDR3 sequence reads: CASSRWEGDRGVQPQHF. CDR3 nucleotides: TGTGCCAGCAGCCGATGGGAGGGGGACAGGGGCGTTCAGCCCCAGCATTTT.

The chain employs TRBV28 and TRBJ2-1; 10 nucleotides agree with TRBD2. V was pared by 8 bases and J by 3 bases, with 7 bases of the junction left unmatched. Germline V gives CDR1 MDHEN, CDR2 SYDVKM. The CDR3 consists of 15 residues. CDR3 in DNA: TGTGCCAGCTTTCCGGGACTAGCGATCTACAATGAGCAGTTCTTC. It yields the protein CASFPGLAIYNEQFF.

This clonotype was counted many times. The gene calls are TRBV6-6 and TRBJ1-5; D is unclear. The ends were cut back, 6 bases at V and 11 bases at J, with 11 bases in the middle. The germline CDR1 and CDR2 sequences are MNHNY and SVGAGI (reference sequence). The CDR3 spans 11 residues. The CDR3 sequence: CASSAPTAQHF. The CDR3 coding sequence is TGTGCCAGCAGCGCCCCCACGGCCCAGCATTTT.

This clonotype was counted between two and nine times. The genes are TRBV14 and TRBJ2-7, with 8 bases that match TRBD1. The CDR3 is 16 residues long. Trimming removed 5 bases from V and 2 bases from J; junction bases left unmatched: 11. Germline V gene sequence: CDR1 SGHDN, CDR2 FVKESK. The CDR3 loop reads CASSTKGTGRTYEQYF. The CDR3 nucleotides read TGTGCCAGCAGCACAAAGGGGACAGGTAGAACCTACGAGCAGTACTTC.